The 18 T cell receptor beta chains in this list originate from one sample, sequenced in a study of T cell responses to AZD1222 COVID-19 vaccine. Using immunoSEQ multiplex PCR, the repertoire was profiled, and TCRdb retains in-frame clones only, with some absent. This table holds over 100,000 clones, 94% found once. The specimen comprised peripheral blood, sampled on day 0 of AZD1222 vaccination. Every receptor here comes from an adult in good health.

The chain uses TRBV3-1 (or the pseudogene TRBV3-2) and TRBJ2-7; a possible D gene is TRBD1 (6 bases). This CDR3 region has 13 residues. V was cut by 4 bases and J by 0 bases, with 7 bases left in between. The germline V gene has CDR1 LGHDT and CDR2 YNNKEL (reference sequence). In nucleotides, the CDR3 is TGTGCCAGCAGCCGGACAGTCTCCTACGAGCAGTACTTC. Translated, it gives CASSRTVSYEQYF.

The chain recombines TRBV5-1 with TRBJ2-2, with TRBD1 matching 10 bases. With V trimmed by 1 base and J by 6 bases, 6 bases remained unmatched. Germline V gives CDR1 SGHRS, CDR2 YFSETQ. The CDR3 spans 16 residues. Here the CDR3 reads CASSLRDRGVPGELFF. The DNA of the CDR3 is TGCGCCAGCAGCTTGAGGGACAGGGGAGTACCCGGGGAGCTGTTTTTT. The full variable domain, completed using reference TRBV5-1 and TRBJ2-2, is KAGVTQTPRYLIKTRGQQVTLSCSPISGHRSVSWYQQTPGQGLQFLFEYFSETQRNKGNFPGRFSGRQFSNSRSEMNVSTLELGDSALYLCASSLRDRGVPGELFFGEGSRLTVL.

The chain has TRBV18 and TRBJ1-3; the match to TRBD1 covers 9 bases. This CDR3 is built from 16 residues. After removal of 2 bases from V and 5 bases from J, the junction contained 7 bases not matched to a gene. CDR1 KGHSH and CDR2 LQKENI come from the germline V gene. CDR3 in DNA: TGTGCCAGCTCACCAACGTCGGGACAGGGAAGAAACACCATATATTTT. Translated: CASSPTSGQGRNTIYF.

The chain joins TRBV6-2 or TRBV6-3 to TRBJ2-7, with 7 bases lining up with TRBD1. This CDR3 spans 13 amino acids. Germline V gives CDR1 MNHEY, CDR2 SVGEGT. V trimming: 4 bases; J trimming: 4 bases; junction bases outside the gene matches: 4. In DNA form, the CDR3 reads TGTGCCAGCAGTTTGTACAGGGGTTACGAGCAGTACTTC. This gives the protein CASSLYRGYEQYF.

The CDR3 region has the DNA TGTGCCAGCAGCTTACGTCTGGGGGTCTCCTACAATGAGCAGTTCTTC. Translated: CASSLRLGVSYNEQFF. The rearrangement joins TRBV7-2 to TRBJ2-1; possibly TRBD1 or TRBD2 for D (5 bases each). Trimming cost V 2 bases and J 0 bases, with 11 bases left between them. Germline CDR1 is SGHTA and CDR2 is FQGNSA. CDR3 length equals 16 residues.

For the CDR3, the DNA is TGTGCCAGCAGTGAATTGAAGCTAGCGGGAGATTTCGAGGATACGCAGTATTTT. It translates to CASSELKLAGDFEDTQYF. The chain couples TRBV25-1 to TRBJ2-3, with TRBD2 identical over 10 bases. The germline CDR1 and CDR2 sequences are MGHDK and SYGVNS. J gave up 6 bases and V 1 base, and 13 bases lay outside the gene matches. CDR3 length: 18 residues. The variable domain in full, with the rest retrieved from reference TRBV25-1 and TRBJ2-3, is EADIYQTPRYLVIGTGKKITLECSQTMGHDKMYWYQQDPGMELHLIHYSYGVNSTEKGDLSSESTVSRIRTEHFPLTLESARPSHTSQYLCASSELKLAGDFEDTQYFGPGTRLTVL.

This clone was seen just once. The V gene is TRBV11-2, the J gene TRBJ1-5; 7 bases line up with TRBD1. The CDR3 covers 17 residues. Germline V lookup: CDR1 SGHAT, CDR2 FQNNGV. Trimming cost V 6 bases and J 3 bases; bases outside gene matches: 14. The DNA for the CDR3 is TGTGCCAGCAGTCTTAACGCCGTGGGACAGCACAATCAGCCCCAGCATTTT. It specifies CASSLNAVGQHNQPQHF.

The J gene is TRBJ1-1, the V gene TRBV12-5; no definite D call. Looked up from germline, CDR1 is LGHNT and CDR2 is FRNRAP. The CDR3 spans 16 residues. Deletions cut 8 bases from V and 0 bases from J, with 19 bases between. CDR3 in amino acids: CASIGPLSNLNTEAFF. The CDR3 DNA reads TGTGCTAGTATTGGACCTTTATCGAATTTGAACACTGAAGCTTTCTTT.

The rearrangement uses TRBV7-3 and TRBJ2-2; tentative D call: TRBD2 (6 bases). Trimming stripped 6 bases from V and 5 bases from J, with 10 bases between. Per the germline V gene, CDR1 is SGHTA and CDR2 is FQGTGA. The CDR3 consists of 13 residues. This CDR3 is CASSIGGTGELFF. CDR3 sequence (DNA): TGTGCCAGCAGTATTGGGGGGACCGGGGAGCTGTTTTTT.

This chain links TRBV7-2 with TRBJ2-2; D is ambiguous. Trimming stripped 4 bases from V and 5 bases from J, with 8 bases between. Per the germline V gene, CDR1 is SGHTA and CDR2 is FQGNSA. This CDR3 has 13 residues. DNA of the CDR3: TGTGCCAGCAGCTCCAGACCGACCGGGGAGCTGTTTTTT. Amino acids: CASSSRPTGELFF.

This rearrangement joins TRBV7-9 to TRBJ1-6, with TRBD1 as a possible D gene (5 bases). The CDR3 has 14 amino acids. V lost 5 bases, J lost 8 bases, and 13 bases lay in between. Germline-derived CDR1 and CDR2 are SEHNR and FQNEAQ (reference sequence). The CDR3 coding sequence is TGTGCCAGCAGCCTTGGGGACTGGGATTCACCCCTCCACTTT. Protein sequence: CASSLGDWDSPLHF.

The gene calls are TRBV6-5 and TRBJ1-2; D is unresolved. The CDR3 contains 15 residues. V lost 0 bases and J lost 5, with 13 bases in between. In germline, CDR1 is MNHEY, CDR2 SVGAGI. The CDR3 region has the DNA TGTGCCAGCAGTTACTCGAAGGGCCAGAGTTATGGCTACACCTTC. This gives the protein CASSYSKGQSYGYTF.

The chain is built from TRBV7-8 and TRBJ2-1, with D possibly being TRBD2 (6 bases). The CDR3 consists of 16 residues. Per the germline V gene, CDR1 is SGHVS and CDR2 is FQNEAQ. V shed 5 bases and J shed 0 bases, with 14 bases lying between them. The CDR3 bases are TGTGCCAGCAGCCCTAAGCGGGTCATCTCCTACAATGAGCAGTTCTTC. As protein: CASSPKRVISYNEQFF.

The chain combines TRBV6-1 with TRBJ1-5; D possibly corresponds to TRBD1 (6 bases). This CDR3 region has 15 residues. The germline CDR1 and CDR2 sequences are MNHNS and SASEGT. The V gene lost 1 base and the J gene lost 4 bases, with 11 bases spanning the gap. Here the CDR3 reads CASSEGTARNQPQHF. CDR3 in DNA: TGTGCCAGCAGTGAAGGGACAGCGAGGAATCAGCCCCAGCATTTT.

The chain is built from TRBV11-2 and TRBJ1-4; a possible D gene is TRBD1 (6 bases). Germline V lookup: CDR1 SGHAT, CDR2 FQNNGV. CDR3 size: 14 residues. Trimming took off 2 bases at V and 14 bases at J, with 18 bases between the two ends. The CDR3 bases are TGTGCCAGCAGCTTACAGGGGAGGTCGGGAATGCTGTTTTTT. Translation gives CASSLQGRSGMLFF.

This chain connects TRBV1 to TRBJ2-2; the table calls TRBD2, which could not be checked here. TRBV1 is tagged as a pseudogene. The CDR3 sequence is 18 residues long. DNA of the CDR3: TGCACCAGCAGCCCCTGGATGAGGGAGAACCGGCAAGCCGGGGAGCTGTTTTTT. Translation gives CTSSPWMRENRQAGELFF.

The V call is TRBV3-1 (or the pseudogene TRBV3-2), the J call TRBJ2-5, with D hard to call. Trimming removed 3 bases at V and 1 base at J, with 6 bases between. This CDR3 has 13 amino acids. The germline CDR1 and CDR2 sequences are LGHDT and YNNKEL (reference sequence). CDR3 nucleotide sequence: TGTGCCAGCAGCCAGAGCTTCCAAGAGACCCAGTACTTC. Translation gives CASSQSFQETQYF.

The CDR3 DNA reads TGTGCCAGCAGTTTCGGACAGGGTCCCTACAATGAGCAGTTCTTC. Translation: CASSFGQGPYNEQFF. This rearrangement joins TRBV27 to TRBJ2-1, with 8 bases that match TRBD1. This CDR3 is built from 15 residues. CDR1 and CDR2 (germline): MNHEY, SMNVEV (reference sequence). The J segment lost 2 bases and the V segment lost 3 bases, leaving 3 bases of the junction unmatched.